Listed here are 14 T cell receptor beta chains from one sample, sequenced in a study of CD8 T cells in ankylosing spondylitis. MiXCR, run by TCRdb on the 5' RACE reads, gives a single entry per CDR3 protein. Altogether about 240,000 distinct CDR3 sequences are present, around 7.8% being singletons, with the ten largest covering 6.8%. The sample comprised blood, either unsorted or a sorted T cell fraction (not recorded which). The receptor source for this set is a male donor with ankylosing spondylitis or in good health (not recorded which).

In regard to this clonotype: A read error may produce the germline difference seen at one junction end. The V call is TRBV9, the J call TRBJ1-1, with D possibly matching TRBD1 (6 bases). Per the germline V gene, CDR1 is SGDLS and CDR2 is YYNGEE. The CDR3 covers 15 residues. The CDR3 loop reads CASSVDEGDYTEAFF. CDR3 DNA: TGTGCCAGCAGCGTAGACGAGGGGGATTACACTGAAGCCTTCTTT.

This clonotype was detected ten times or more. The V call is TRBV29-1, the J call TRBJ2-3; 11 positions agree with TRBD2. The CDR3 is 14 residues long. The ends lost 2 bases at V and 4 bases at J; junction bases unmatched: 2. Germline CDR1 is SQVTM and CDR2 is ANQGSEA. CDR3 loop: CSVETSGSPDTQYF. The CDR3 DNA sequence: TGCAGCGTTGAAACTAGCGGGAGTCCAGATACGCAGTATTTT.

This clonotype appeared many times. The chain recombines TRBV5-1 with TRBJ2-7, with D perhaps TRBD1 (6 bases). Germline CDR1 SGHRS, CDR2 YFSETQ. CDR3 size: 12 residues. V dropped 6 bases and J dropped 1 base, with 8 bases sitting between them. For the CDR3, the DNA is TGCGCCAGCACTGACAGGTCCTACGAGCAGTACTTC. Residues: CASTDRSYEQYF.

The genes are TRBV30 and TRBJ1-1; 9 bases align to TRBD1. The length of the CDR3 is 13 residues. The V and J ends lost 5 bases and 6 bases, in that order; junction bases with no gene match: 7. CDR1 is GTSNPN, CDR2 SVGIG, per germline (reference sequence). CDR3 sequence reads: CAWGQGSSAEAFF. The CDR3, as DNA: TGTGCCTGGGGACAGGGGAGTAGCGCTGAAGCTTTCTTT. Variable domain in full (rest from reference TRBV30 and TRBJ1-1): SQTIHQWPATLVQPVGSPLSLECTVEGTSNPNLYWYRQAAGRGLQLLFYSVGIGQISSEVPQNLSASRPQDRQFILSSKKLLLSDSGFYLCAWGQGSSAEAFFGQGTRLTVV.

This clonotype was recorded at least ten times. In DNA form, the CDR3 reads TGTGCCAGCAGCCAATGGACAGGGTCCAACTACGAGCAGTACTTC. Protein sequence: CASSQWTGSNYEQYF. The chain is built from TRBV16 and TRBJ2-7; 8 bases map to TRBD1. With 1 base clipped from V and 3 bases from J, the junction kept 5 bases outside the gene matches. From germline, CDR1 is KGHSY and CDR2 FQNENV. The CDR3 is 15 residues long.

Many counts were recorded for this clonotype. The chain couples TRBV5-1 to TRBJ1-1; D uncertain. CDR3 size: 13 residues. Trimming removed 7 bases at V and 3 bases at J, with 13 bases between. Germline V gene data show CDR1 as SGHRS and CDR2 as YFSETQ. The CDR3 nucleotides are TGCGCCAGCTCCCGAGGGATAGACACTGAAGCTTTCTTT. It encodes CASSRGIDTEAFF.

This clonotype was seen more than once but under ten times. CDR3 sequence (DNA): TGTGCCAGCAGTTTTGGTCACCCCTACGAGCAGTACTTC. The encoded protein is CASSFGHPYEQYF. The J gene is TRBJ2-7, the V gene TRBV12-3 or TRBV12-4; D gene ambiguous. The CDR3 is 13 amino acids. Trimming removed 3 bases from V and 2 bases from J, with 8 bases in between.

The gene calls are TRBV4-2 and TRBJ2-3, with 11 nucleotides matching TRBD2. V gave up 4 bases and J gave up 2 bases; unmatched junction bases: 14. Per germline, CDR1 LGHNA and CDR2 YNFKEQ. The CDR3 sequence is 19 residues long. The CDR3 DNA reads TGTGCCAGCAGCCGATCACTAGCGGGAGTGACCGACCCCACAGATACGCAGTATTTT. Amino acid sequence: CASSRSLAGVTDPTDTQYF.

This clonotype was recorded at least ten times. V usage is TRBV12-3 or TRBV12-4 and J usage is TRBJ1-1, with D unresolved. The CDR3 totals 17 residues. Trimming shortened V by 1 base and J by 0 bases, and 15 bases separated the two germline ends. The CDR3: CASSLGRGSAMNTEAFF. CDR3 sequence (DNA): TGTGCCAGCAGTTTAGGGCGGGGTTCAGCCATGAACACTGAAGCTTTCTTT.

This clonotype was detected only a few times. The J gene is TRBJ2-1, the V gene TRBV10-3, with 7 bases fitting TRBD2. CDR3 length: 13 residues. CDR1 and CDR2 from the germline V gene are ENHRY and SYGVKD. Trimming cost V 8 bases and J 1 base; bases outside gene matches: 2. The CDR3, as DNA: TGTGCCATCGGGGGGGGATCCTACAATGAGCAGTTCTTC. This sequence encodes CAIGGGSYNEQFF.

This clonotype appeared a few times. CDR3 DNA sequence: TGTGCCAGCAGCTTAGTAAGGGGGAACCCGGACGCCTATGGCTACACCTTC. Its translation: CASSLVRGNPDAYGYTF. This rearrangement joins TRBV7-9 to TRBJ1-2, with D possibly matching TRBD1 (6 bases). This CDR3 is 17 amino acids long. The ends were cut back, 1 base at V and 4 bases at J, with 19 bases in the middle. Per the germline V gene, CDR1 is SEHNR and CDR2 is FQNEAQ (reference sequence).

This CDR3 is CASSLGSGHSYEQYF. In DNA form, the CDR3 reads TGTGCCAGCAGCTTAGGGTCTGGACACTCCTACGAGCAGTACTTC. The gene calls are TRBV7-6 and TRBJ2-7, with D perhaps matching TRBD1 (5 bases). Germline CDR1 SGHVS, CDR2 FNYEAQ. The CDR3 runs 15 residues. V was cut by 1 base and J by 0 bases, with 10 bases left in between.

This clonotype turned up a few times. V gene TRBV30 combines with J gene TRBJ2-3, with 8 positions matching TRBD2. V was clipped by 5 bases and J by 5 bases; unmatched bases: 9. CDR1 is GTSNPN and CDR2 is SVGIG in the germline V gene (reference sequence). This CDR3 is built from 14 residues. CDR3 sequence: CAWGISGVGDTQYF. The CDR3 bases are TGTGCCTGGGGCATTAGCGGGGTCGGAGATACGCAGTATTTT.

This clonotype has at least ten counts. The chain carries TRBV5-1 and TRBJ2-7; 9 nucleotides align to TRBD2. Per the germline V gene, CDR1 is SGHRS and CDR2 is YFSETQ. The CDR3 sequence is 15 residues long. The junction had 10 bases not matched to a gene; V was cut back by 2 bases and J by 7 bases. The chain's CDR3 is CASSLGTSTTSEQYF. The CDR3 nucleotides read TGCGCCAGCAGCTTAGGGACTAGCACGACTAGTGAGCAGTACTTC.